The clone carrying this T cell receptor (beta chain) has a handful of counts. The sample belongs to a study of T cells after yellow fever vaccination. V gave up 1 base and J gave up 5 bases, with 18 bases separating them. The CDR3 length is 17 residues. CDR1 is MGHDK and CDR2 is SYGVNS in the germline V gene. TCRdb re-called the 5' RACE reads with MiXCR, one entry per CDR3 protein. The repertoire holds hundreds of thousands of distinct CDR3 sequences, with over 9% as singletons. The TCR sequence derives from a man aged 25 to 40 who received the YFV17D yellow fever vaccine. The rearrangement uses TRBV25-1 and TRBJ2-1; D is perhaps TRBD1 (6 bases). The sample consisted of PBMCs, taken on the day of the yellow fever booster vaccination. The CDR3 loop is CASSEFRTGYQNNEQFF. As DNA, the CDR3 is TGTGCCAGCAGTGAATTCCGCACAGGGTACCAAAACAATGAGCAGTTCTTC.